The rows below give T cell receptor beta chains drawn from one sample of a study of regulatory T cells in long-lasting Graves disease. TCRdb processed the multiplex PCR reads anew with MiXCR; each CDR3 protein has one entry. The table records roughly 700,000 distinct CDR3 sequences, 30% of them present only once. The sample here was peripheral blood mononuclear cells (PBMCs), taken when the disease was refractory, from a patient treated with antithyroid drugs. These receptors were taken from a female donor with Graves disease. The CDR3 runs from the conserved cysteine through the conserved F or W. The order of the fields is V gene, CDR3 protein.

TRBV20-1 CSASGLAPGEQYF
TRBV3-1 CASSQDAGEPYEQYF
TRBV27 CASSLSFGTGGQPQHF
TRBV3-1 CTSSQGQTKNIQYF
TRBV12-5 CASGLSGRAFGELFF
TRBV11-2 CASSLVFRTGVNTEAFF
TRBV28 CASNRQGGGRDTEAFF
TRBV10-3 CAISPGSITGELFF
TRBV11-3 CASSFRQGANEQFF
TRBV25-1 CASSPIAGGSYEQHF
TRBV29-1 CSVFPVGSAGYGYTF
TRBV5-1 CASSLEGAANQPQHF
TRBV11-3 CASSLDDGGIQYF
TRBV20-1 CSAARTSGKNEQYF
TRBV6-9 CASSYRGQGADGYTF
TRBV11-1 CASSLRDFGSEQYF
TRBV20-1 CSASVGAGDYGYTF
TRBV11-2 CASSRQMGPYEQYF
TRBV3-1 CASSGYDRSYEQYF
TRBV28 CASSPDGLAGLYYEQYF
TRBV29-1 CSVGTPSF
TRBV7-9 CASSSRQGPSGYTF
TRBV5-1 CASSQKPGGNQPQHF
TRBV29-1 CSVEDKNWKSNYGYTF
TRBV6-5 CASSYASGRPRAQTDTQYF
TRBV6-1 CASSDRDTPNGYTF
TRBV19 CASSIGGTNQPQHF
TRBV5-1 CASSRREGNEQYF
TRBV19 CASSARAVSHSPLHF
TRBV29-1 CSVEATGNPYEQYF
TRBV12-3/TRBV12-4 CASRPATNQPQHF
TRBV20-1 CSAEDRGRSNTGELFF
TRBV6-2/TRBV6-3 CASSFPKGANTGELFF
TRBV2 CASSGLTGGEQYF
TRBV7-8 CASGDRTNTEAFF
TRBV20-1 CSARPARSYNEQFF
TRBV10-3 CAISEPDSQETQYF
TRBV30 CAWRDSMNTEAFF
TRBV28 CASRISLNQPQHF
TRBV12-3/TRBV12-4 CASSSPSGQMNTEAFF
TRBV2 CASSVARGTNYGYTF
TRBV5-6 CASSLVRTGKEYEQYF
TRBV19 CASSPRDRTFNTEAFF
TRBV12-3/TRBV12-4 CASSLEGTEYGYTF